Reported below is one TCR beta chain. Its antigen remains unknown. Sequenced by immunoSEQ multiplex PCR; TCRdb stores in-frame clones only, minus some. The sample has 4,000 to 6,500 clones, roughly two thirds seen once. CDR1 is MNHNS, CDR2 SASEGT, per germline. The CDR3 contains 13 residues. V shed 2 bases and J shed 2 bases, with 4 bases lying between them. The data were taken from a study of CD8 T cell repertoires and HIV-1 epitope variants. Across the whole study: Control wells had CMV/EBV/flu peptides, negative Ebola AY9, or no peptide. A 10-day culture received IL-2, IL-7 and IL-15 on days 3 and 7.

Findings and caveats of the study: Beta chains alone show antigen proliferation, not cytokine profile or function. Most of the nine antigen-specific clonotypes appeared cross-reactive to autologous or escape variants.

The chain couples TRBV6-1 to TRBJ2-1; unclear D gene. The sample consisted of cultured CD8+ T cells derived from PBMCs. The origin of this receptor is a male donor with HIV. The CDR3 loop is CASSEKTYNEQFF. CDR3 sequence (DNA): TGTGCCAGCAGTGAAAAGACCTACAATGAGCAGTTCTTC.